The 25 T cell receptor beta chains below were found in one sample sequenced in a study of technical replicates of blood from a handful of donors. The data were produced by immunoSEQ multiplex PCR, yet TCRdb's version contains in-frame clones alone and is incomplete. The sample has under 50,000 clones, around 97% seen once. The source material was T cells isolated from PBMCs. Receptors were obtained from a human donor in good health.

The chain joins TRBV5-6 to TRBJ1-2, with 7 positions matching TRBD1. J gave up 4 bases and V 1 base, and 10 bases lay outside the gene matches. Germline loops: CDR1 SGHDT, CDR2 YYEEEE. The CDR3 runs 16 residues. CDR3 nucleotide sequence: TGTGCCAGCAGCTTGCCCCGGGACCCAGGGGGCTATGGCTACACCTTC. This sequence encodes CASSLPRDPGGYGYTF.

The chain has TRBV7-6 and TRBJ2-3, with D maybe TRBD1 (5 bases). Trimming shortened V by 1 base and J by 5 bases, and 16 bases separated the two germline ends. Germline V gene data show CDR1 as SGHVS and CDR2 as FNYEAQ. This CDR3 spans 16 amino acids. The CDR3 spells CASSLVTRGLKDTQYF. The CDR3 nucleotides are TGTGCCAGCAGCTTAGTTACAAGGGGCCTCAAAGATACGCAGTATTTT.

The chain employs TRBV19 and TRBJ1-5; D is undetermined. Per germline, CDR1 LNHDA and CDR2 SQIVND (reference sequence). This CDR3 region has 15 residues. Trimming removed 1 base at V and 5 bases at J, with 12 bases between. CDR3: CASSIARGADQPQHF. In DNA form, the CDR3 reads TGTGCCAGTAGTATAGCGCGAGGTGCGGATCAGCCCCAGCATTTT.

The genes are TRBV4-1 and TRBJ2-5; 12 nucleotides agree with TRBD2. The trim removed 4 bases at V and 5 bases at J, leaving 5 bases unmatched. The CDR3 extends over 15 amino acids. CDR1 and CDR2 (germline): MGHRA, YSYEKL. The CDR3 sequence is CASSLTSGSRETQYF. The CDR3 nucleotides read TGCGCCAGCAGCCTGACTAGCGGGAGTAGGGAGACCCAGTACTTC.

This chain connects TRBV7-9 to TRBJ1-1; possibly TRBD1 for D (5 bases). CDR1 is SEHNR, CDR2 FQNEAQ, per germline (reference sequence). Trimming stripped 5 bases from V and 5 bases from J, with 12 bases between. This CDR3 is 13 amino acids long. The CDR3 bases are TGTGCCAGCAGCCCCGAAGGGGATACTGAAGCTTTCTTT. Its translation is CASSPEGDTEAFF. Using reference TRBV7-9 and TRBJ1-1 for the parts outside the CDR3, the full variable domain is DTGVSQNPRHKITKRGQNVTFRCDPISEHNRLYWYRQTLGQGPEFLTYFQNEAQLEKSRLLSDRFSAERPKGSFSTLEIQRTEQGDSAMYLCASSPEGDTEAFFGQGTRLTVV.

The V call is TRBV28, the J call TRBJ1-5, with D perhaps TRBD1 (5 bases). The CDR3 consists of 16 residues. Looked up from germline, CDR1 is MDHEN and CDR2 is SYDVKM. V gave up 6 bases and J gave up 2 bases, with 17 bases separating them. CDR3 coding DNA: TGTGCCAGCAGCCCTAGGGGAGGGTGGCGCAATCAGCCCCAGCATTTT. It translates to CASSPRGGWRNQPQHF.

V is TRBV7-9 and J is TRBJ2-1, with TRBD1 matching 10 bases. Germline trimming cut 5 bases from V and 4 bases from J; bases unmatched to any gene: 5. The length of the CDR3 is 15 residues. From germline, CDR1 is SEHNR and CDR2 FQNEAQ (reference sequence). This CDR3 reads CASSPGQGVYNEQFF. The CDR3 coding sequence is TGTGCCAGCAGCCCAGGACAGGGGGTTTACAATGAGCAGTTCTTC. The variable domain in full, completed from reference TRBV7-9 and TRBJ2-1, reads DTGVSQNPRHKITKRGQNVTFRCDPISEHNRLYWYRQTLGQGPEFLTYFQNEAQLEKSRLLSDRFSAERPKGSFSTLEIQRTEQGDSAMYLCASSPGQGVYNEQFFGPGTRLTVL.

The chain carries TRBV11-3 and TRBJ2-3, with 7 bases matching TRBD1. V shed 1 base and J 0 bases; nucleotides not matched to a gene: 1. The CDR3 is made up of 15 amino acids. The germline V gene has CDR1 SGHNT and CDR2 YENEEA. CDR3 residues: CASSLGQGSTDTQYF. In DNA, the CDR3 is TGTGCCAGCAGCTTAGGACAGGGAAGCACAGATACGCAGTATTTT.

The CDR3 region has the DNA TGTGCCAGCAGCAGCCCATTGACAGGGTCCTACGAGCAGTACTTC. Its translation: CASSSPLTGSYEQYF. The J gene is TRBJ2-7, the V gene TRBV7-9, with TRBD1 identical over 7 bases. Germline CDR1 reads SEHNR; CDR2 reads FQNEAQ (reference sequence). CDR3 length equals 15 residues. Unmatched junction bases numbered 8, after V lost 5 bases and J lost 1 base. Full variable domain (remainder filled in from reference TRBV7-9 and TRBJ2-7): DTGVSQNPRHKITKRGQNVTFRCDPISEHNRLYWYRQTLGQGPEFLTYFQNEAQLEKSRLLSDRFSAERPKGSFSTLEIQRTEQGDSAMYLCASSSPLTGSYEQYFGPGTRLTVT.

V usage is TRBV7-8 and J usage is TRBJ2-5; 8 nucleotides align to TRBD1. Germline V gene lookup returns CDR1 SGHVS and CDR2 FQNEAQ. The CDR3 has 16 residues. The V and J ends lost 2 bases and 5 bases, in that order; junction bases with no gene match: 10. The CDR3 is CASSLSRGAGGETQYF. The CDR3 region has the DNA TGTGCCAGCAGCTTATCCCGTGGGGCAGGGGGCGAGACCCAGTACTTC.

The genes are TRBV11-2 and TRBJ1-1, with D hard to call. V was clipped by 6 bases and J by 2 bases, with 13 bases between them. The CDR3 contains 14 residues. Germline CDR1 SGHAT, CDR2 FQNNGV. CDR3 DNA sequence: TGTGCCAGCAGAAGAAGCGGATTTAACACTGAAGCTTTCTTT. Its protein product is CASRRSGFNTEAFF.

This clone appeared once. The gene calls are TRBV19 and TRBJ2-3, with D perhaps matching TRBD2 (5 bases). This CDR3 region has 14 residues. V gave up 0 bases and J gave up 6 bases, with 10 bases separating them. Per germline, CDR1 LNHDA and CDR2 SQIVND (reference sequence). This chain's CDR3 is CASSIDPSPDTQYF. For the CDR3, the DNA is TGTGCCAGTAGTATAGATCCTAGCCCGGATACGCAGTATTTT. Full variable domain (missing parts from reference TRBV19 and TRBJ2-3): DGGITQSPKYLFRKEGQNVTLSCEQNLNHDAMYWYRQDPGQGLRLIYYSQIVNDFQKGDIAEGYSVSREKKESFPLTVTSAQKNPTAFYLCASSIDPSPDTQYFGPGTRLTVL.

CDR3 amino acids: CASSRVGGNEQFF. The CDR3 nucleotides read TGCGCCAGCAGCCGCGTGGGGGGCAATGAGCAGTTCTTC. The chain links TRBV5-1 to TRBJ2-1; the D gene is possibly TRBD2 (6 bases). V lost 4 bases, J lost 6 bases, and 11 bases lay in between. Germline V gene data show CDR1 as SGHRS and CDR2 as YFSETQ. The CDR3 length is 13 residues.

This clone was seen a single time. V and J are TRBV28 and TRBJ1-1, with TRBD1 matching over 8 bases. The CDR3 sequence is 14 residues long. With 7 bases clipped from V and 7 bases from J, the junction kept 11 bases outside the gene matches. CDR1 is MDHEN and CDR2 is SYDVKM in the germline V gene. CDR3 in DNA: TGTGCCAGCATTCCGACAGGGGAAGGGGTTGAAGCTTTCTTT. This encodes CASIPTGEGVEAFF.

V and J are TRBV6-5 and TRBJ2-5, with D unclear. The germline CDR1 and CDR2 sequences are MNHEY and SVGAGI. This CDR3 contains 13 residues. V gave up 5 bases and J gave up 5 bases, with 12 bases separating them. In DNA, the CDR3 is TGTGCCAGCAGTGAGCCCCCTCCGGAGACCCAGTACTTC. Encoded protein: CASSEPPPETQYF.

The chain recombines TRBV4-3 with TRBJ2-3, with no clear D. The CDR3 spans 14 residues. In germline, CDR1 is LGHNA, CDR2 YSLEER. V dropped 0 bases and J dropped 2 bases, with 6 bases sitting between them. DNA of the CDR3: TGCGCCAGCAGCCAAGATGGCAACACAGATACGCAGTATTTT. It codes for CASSQDGNTDTQYF.

The chain couples TRBV2 to TRBJ1-1; D uncertain. V was cut by 2 bases and J by 7 bases, with 17 bases left in between. Per the germline V gene, CDR1 is SNHLY and CDR2 is FYNNEI. There are 15 residues in the CDR3. The CDR3 nucleotides are TGTGCCAGCAGTGAAACATACTACCGGAGCCTTGAAGCTTTCTTT. It translates to CASSETYYRSLEAFF. Full variable domain (missing parts from reference TRBV2 and TRBJ1-1): EPEVTQTPSHQVTQMGQEVILRCVPISNHLYFYWYRQILGQKVEFLVSFYNNEISEKSEIFDDQFSVERPDGSNFTLKIRSTKLEDSAMYFCASSETYYRSLEAFFGQGTRLTVV.

V gene TRBV5-1 combines with J gene TRBJ2-2, with 8 bases matching TRBD2. Germline CDR1 and CDR2: SGHRS and YFSETQ. The CDR3 runs 16 residues. The V gene end was trimmed by 1 base and the J gene end by 1 base; junction bases not matched to a gene: 3. CDR3 sequence: CASSLTSGQNTGELFF. The CDR3 DNA follows: TGCGCCAGCAGCTTGACTAGCGGACAGAACACCGGGGAGCTGTTTTTT.

The CDR3 bases are TGTGCCTGGAGTGACCCCCCCAGGGGGCGCTACGAGCAGTACTTC. Its protein product is CAWSDPPRGRYEQYF. The V and J genes are TRBV30 and TRBJ2-7; 8 nucleotides align to TRBD1. The germline gives CDR1 GTSNPN, CDR2 SVGIG (reference sequence). The CDR3 sequence is 15 residues long. The trim removed 1 base at V and 3 bases at J, leaving 8 bases unmatched.

The rearrangement uses TRBV5-4 and TRBJ2-3; TRBD2 is a possible D gene (5 bases). There are 15 residues in the CDR3. CDR1 and CDR2 from the germline V gene are SGHNT and YYREEE (reference sequence). Trimming removed 3 bases from V and 4 bases from J, with 15 bases in between. CDR3 DNA: TGTGCCAGCAGCTCTGATGGGAGAACGGCAGATACGCAGTATTTT. This gives the protein CASSSDGRTADTQYF.

This sequence joins TRBV6-1 and TRBJ1-2; TRBD1 aligns across 7 bases. V lost 6 bases and J lost 4; bases outside the gene matches: 5. This CDR3 spans 13 amino acids. CDR1 MNHNS and CDR2 SASEGT come from the germline V gene. For the CDR3, the DNA is TGTGCCAGCAGAGACCGGGACAGCTATGGCTACACCTTC. Amino acid sequence: CASRDRDSYGYTF.

V usage is TRBV18 and J usage is TRBJ2-5; 15 bases fit TRBD2. The CDR3 extends over 19 amino acids. Trimming at V came to 5 bases and at J to 3 bases, leaving 13 bases not matched to a gene. From germline, CDR1 is KGHSH and CDR2 LQKENI. The CDR3 DNA reads TGTGCCAGCTCAGCGACACCCCCGGGACTAGCGGGAGGTGAAGAGACCCAGTACTTC. Its protein product is CASSATPPGLAGGEETQYF. Complete variable domain (other parts from reference TRBV18 and TRBJ2-5): NAGVMQNPRHLVRRRGQEARLRCSPMKGHSHVYWYRQLPEEGLKFMVYLQKENIIDESGMPKERFSAEFPKEGPSILRIQQVVRGDSAAYFCASSATPPGLAGGEETQYFGPGTRLLVL.

The sample holds one count of this clone. This sequence joins TRBV4-3 and TRBJ2-7; TRBD2 matches at 13 bases. The CDR3 is 17 amino acids. Per germline, CDR1 LGHNA and CDR2 YSLEER. Trimming cost V 3 bases and J 4 bases; bases outside gene matches: 9. The CDR3 sequence is CASSHGLAGVRRYEQYF. The CDR3 bases are TGCGCCAGCAGCCACGGACTAGCGGGAGTAAGGCGTTACGAGCAGTACTTC.

CDR3 sequence: CASSLQQGMNTEAFF. CDR3 DNA sequence: TGTGCCAGCAGCCTACAACAGGGTATGAACACTGAAGCTTTCTTT. The V gene is TRBV6-1, the J gene TRBJ1-1; maybe TRBD1 (6 bases). Trimming shortened V by 6 bases and J by 0 bases, and 14 bases separated the two germline ends. Per germline, CDR1 MNHNS and CDR2 SASEGT. The CDR3 is 15 residues long.

This chain connects TRBV27 to TRBJ2-3; maybe TRBD2 (5 bases). V was shortened by 1 base and J by 3 bases, with 8 bases between the two germline ends. The germline V gene encodes CDR1 MNHEY and CDR2 SMNVEV (reference sequence). This CDR3 contains 14 residues. The CDR3 here is CASSLLRETDTQYF. Here the CDR3 DNA reads TGTGCCAGCAGTTTATTGAGGGAGACAGATACGCAGTATTTT.